What follows are 20 T cell receptor beta chains derived from one specimen sequenced in a study of cytomegalovirus exposure and HLA in healthy donors. PCR involved 60 Vbeta and 13 Jbeta primers. Assay used: immunoSEQ multiplex PCR; TCRdb lists only in-frame clones, some missing. The sample holds under 200,000 clones, 60% to 80% seen once. Material: PBMCs. The source of these receptors is a woman between 40 and 55 years old in good health and CMV-seropositive.

This clone showed up just once. The chain uses TRBV28 and TRBJ1-5; the D is unclear. The ends were cut back, 5 bases at V and 0 bases at J, with 8 bases in the middle. The CDR3 loop spans 14 amino acids. Germline CDR1 and CDR2: MDHEN and SYDVKM. CDR3 DNA sequence: TGTGCCAGCAGTAAACCGAGTAGCAATCAGCCCCAGCATTTT. This sequence encodes CASSKPSSNQPQHF.

V gene TRBV6-6 combines with J gene TRBJ1-6; possible D gene TRBD1, 6 bases. With 0 bases removed from V and 8 bases from J, the gap between germline ends came to 14 bases. The CDR3 extends over 16 amino acids. The germline CDR1 and CDR2 sequences are MNHNY and SVGAGI (reference sequence). The CDR3 DNA reads TGTGCCAGCAGTTACTCGGGACATGCCTTTGATTCACCCCTCCACTTT. Residues: CASSYSGHAFDSPLHF.

In its sample, this clone was seen a few times. This chain joins TRBV9 and TRBJ2-5, with a possible D match to TRBD2 (5 bases). The germline V gene has CDR1 SGDLS and CDR2 YYNGEE. This CDR3 contains 13 residues. The ends were cut back, 2 bases at V and 3 bases at J, with 8 bases in the middle. The CDR3: CASSVTGKETQYF. CDR3 DNA: TGTGCCAGCAGCGTTACGGGAAAAGAGACCCAGTACTTC. Full variable domain (outside the CDR3, taken from reference TRBV9 and TRBJ2-5): DSGVTQTPKHLITATGQRVTLRCSPRSGDLSVYWYQQSLDQGLQFLIQYYNGEERAKGNILERFSAQQFPDLHSELNLSSLELGDSALYFCASSVTGKETQYFGPGTRLLVL.

The J gene is TRBJ1-2, the V gene TRBV27, with TRBD1 matching 8 bases. Germline trimming cut 5 bases from V and 8 bases from J; bases unmatched to any gene: 16. The V gene's germline CDR1 is MNHEY and CDR2 SMNVEV (reference sequence). The CDR3 has 16 amino acids. CDR3: CASSNAPRQGAQGYTF. The CDR3 DNA reads as TGTGCCAGCAGTAATGCCCCGAGGCAGGGGGCTCAAGGCTACACCTTC.

The chain is built from TRBV7-9 and TRBJ2-4; the D gene is possibly TRBD2 (6 bases). V lost 1 base and J 15 bases, leaving 22 bases between the germline ends. The CDR3 contains 15 residues. Germline V CDR1 and CDR2: SEHNR, FQNEAQ (reference sequence). As DNA, the CDR3 is TGTGCCAGCAGCTTAGAGGGAGGCGCGAGCGACGTAGTGTACTTC. This encodes CASSLEGGASDVVYF.

DNA for the CDR3: TGCGCCAGCAGCCAAGATTTCCGGGGGGCGACTGACTATGGCTACACCTTC. It codes for CASSQDFRGATDYGYTF. The chain joins TRBV4-3 to TRBJ1-2; D is perhaps TRBD1 (6 bases). The CDR3 is made up of 17 amino acids. With 0 bases removed from V and 3 bases from J, the gap between germline ends came to 17 bases. The germline V gene has CDR1 LGHNA and CDR2 YSLEER.

The rearrangement links TRBV9 to TRBJ2-5; 8 positions match TRBD1. Germline V lookup: CDR1 SGDLS, CDR2 YYNGEE. The length of the CDR3 is 13 residues. V lost 0 bases, J lost 9 bases, and 4 bases stayed unmatched. The CDR3 sequence is CASSVGTGLAQYF. DNA for the CDR3: TGTGCCAGCAGCGTAGGGACAGGGTTGGCCCAGTACTTC.

The J gene is TRBJ2-7, the V gene TRBV5-4; perhaps TRBD1 as D (5 bases). Germline V gene data show CDR1 as SGHNT and CDR2 as YYREEE (reference sequence). V was pared by 1 base and J by 2 bases, with 13 bases between. The CDR3 loop spans 15 amino acids. In DNA form, the CDR3 reads TGTGCCAGCAGCTTGCGTCAGGGCCCCACCTACGAGCAGTACTTC. Its translation: CASSLRQGPTYEQYF. The entire variable domain, with the rest obtained from reference TRBV5-4 and TRBJ2-7, is as follows: ETGVTQSPTHLIKTRGQQVTLRCSSQSGHNTVSWYQQALGQGPQFIFQYYREEENGRGNFPPRFSGLQFPNYSSELNVNALELDDSALYLCASSLRQGPTYEQYFGPGTRLTVT.

For this clone: The identical CDR3 is also encoded by other nucleotide sequences in the sample. The chain combines TRBV7-8 with TRBJ2-1; 12 bases are shared with TRBD2. Germline values: CDR1 SGHVS, CDR2 FQNEAQ. Unmatched junction bases numbered 15, after V lost 4 bases and J lost 2 bases. This CDR3 comprises 20 residues. CDR3 residues: CASSSPAQGLAGGTYNEQFF. The CDR3 region has the DNA TGTGCCAGCAGCTCGCCAGCTCAGGGACTAGCGGGTGGGACCTACAATGAGCAGTTCTTC.

About this clone: Within the sample, other DNA sequences also encode this same CDR3. The chain links TRBV6-4 to TRBJ2-3; 7 positions agree with TRBD2. Looked up from germline, CDR1 is MRHNA and CDR2 is SNTAGT. Trimming at V came to 6 bases and at J to 2 bases, leaving 5 bases not matched to a gene. The CDR3 runs to 14 residues. CDR3: CASSPSGNTDTQYF. Written as DNA, the CDR3 is TGTGCCAGCAGCCCTAGCGGCAACACAGATACGCAGTATTTT.

The DNA for the CDR3 is TGTGCCAGCAGTGAGGCCGGGACAGCAAGTAGAGGAAACACCATATATTTT. It yields the protein CASSEAGTASRGNTIYF. The V gene is TRBV25-1, the J gene TRBJ1-3, with 7 bases matching TRBD1. CDR1 and CDR2 from the germline V gene are MGHDK and SYGVNS. This CDR3 contains 17 residues. Trimming took 3 bases from V and 4 from J; bases not matched to a gene: 12.

This clone showed up just once. V is TRBV20-1 and J is TRBJ2-7, with 8 bases identical to TRBD2. Germline CDR1 and CDR2: DFQATT and SNEGSKA (reference sequence). Unmatched junction bases numbered 2, after V lost 6 bases and J lost 7 bases. The CDR3 is 10 amino acids. Written as DNA, the CDR3 is TGCAGTGCCCGACTAGCGGAGCAGTACTTC. Translation gives CSARLAEQYF.

The V call is TRBV19, the J call TRBJ2-1; possible D gene TRBD2, 5 bases. Per the germline V gene, CDR1 is LNHDA and CDR2 is SQIVND (reference sequence). Trimming left V 5 bases short and J 10 bases short, with 15 bases between. The CDR3 covers 13 residues. The CDR3 reads CASSPFRGGEQFF. As DNA, the CDR3 is TGTGCCAGTAGTCCATTTCGTGGCGGGGAGCAGTTCTTC.

The chain has TRBV6-1 and TRBJ2-7; TRBD2 aligns across 9 bases. The CDR3 extends over 16 amino acids. Germline loops: CDR1 MNHNS, CDR2 SASEGT. V was pared by 4 bases and J by 0 bases, with 7 bases of the junction left unmatched. In DNA, the CDR3 is TGTGCCAGCAGTGGCGGACTAGCGAGGAGCTCCTACGAGCAGTACTTC. This codes for CASSGGLARSSYEQYF.

The chain joins TRBV13 to TRBJ1-4; the D gene is possibly TRBD1 (6 bases). V gave up 5 bases and J gave up 8 bases, with 12 bases separating them. Germline V gene sequence: CDR1 PRHDT, CDR2 FYEKMQ (reference sequence). The CDR3 totals 13 residues. CDR3 DNA sequence: TGTGCCAGCAGCCAGGGACAAGGGGAAAAACTGTTTTTT. Amino acid sequence: CASSQGQGEKLFF.

This chain uses TRBV18 with TRBJ1-2; TRBD1 might be the D (6 bases). The germline CDR1 and CDR2 sequences are KGHSH and LQKENI. The ends were cut back, 5 bases at V and 2 bases at J, with 9 bases in the middle. CDR3 length: 13 amino acids. CDR3 nucleotides: TGTGCCAGCTCATTTGACAGGAACTATGGCTACACCTTC. It yields the protein CASSFDRNYGYTF. The full variable domain, completed using reference TRBV18 and TRBJ1-2, is NAGVMQNPRHLVRRRGQEARLRCSPMKGHSHVYWYRQLPEEGLKFMVYLQKENIIDESGMPKERFSAEFPKEGPSILRIQQVVRGDSAAYFCASSFDRNYGYTFGSGTRLTVV.

The chain recombines TRBV7-2 with TRBJ1-2, with D unclear. V gave up 1 base and J gave up 1 base, with 4 bases separating them. The CDR3 is 13 residues long. The germline CDR1 and CDR2 sequences are SGHTA and FQGNSA. CDR3 bases: TGTGCCAGCAGCTTAGGACATAACTATGGCTACACCTTC. Translated: CASSLGHNYGYTF.

This chain connects TRBV4-1 to TRBJ2-3, with 12 bases that match TRBD2. The CDR3 length is 16 residues. V was pared by 6 bases and J by 6 bases, with 10 bases of the junction left unmatched. The germline CDR1 and CDR2 sequences are MGHRA and YSYEKL. This CDR3 reads CASRLTSGRDGDTQYF. DNA for the CDR3: TGCGCCAGCAGACTGACTAGCGGGAGAGATGGGGATACGCAGTATTTT.

The chain employs TRBV28 and TRBJ2-2; perhaps TRBD2 as D (6 bases). V shed 6 bases and J shed 8 bases, with 16 bases lying between them. This CDR3 contains 14 residues. Germline loops: CDR1 MDHEN, CDR2 SYDVKM. The CDR3 loop is CASRRTNPRGELFF. CDR3 nucleotide sequence: TGTGCCAGCAGACGGACTAACCCGAGGGGGGAGCTGTTTTTT.

In its sample, this clone was seen a few times. V gene TRBV6-4 combines with J gene TRBJ2-1; 9 bases fit TRBD2. V lost 0 bases, J lost 12 bases, and 18 bases stayed unmatched. The CDR3 covers 18 residues. CDR1 MRHNA and CDR2 SNTAGT come from the germline V gene. Written as DNA, the CDR3 is TGTGCCAGCAGTGACTCAATAGCGGGAGAAGGGGGTACAAGGAGGCAGTTCTTC. Protein: CASSDSIAGEGGTRRQFF.